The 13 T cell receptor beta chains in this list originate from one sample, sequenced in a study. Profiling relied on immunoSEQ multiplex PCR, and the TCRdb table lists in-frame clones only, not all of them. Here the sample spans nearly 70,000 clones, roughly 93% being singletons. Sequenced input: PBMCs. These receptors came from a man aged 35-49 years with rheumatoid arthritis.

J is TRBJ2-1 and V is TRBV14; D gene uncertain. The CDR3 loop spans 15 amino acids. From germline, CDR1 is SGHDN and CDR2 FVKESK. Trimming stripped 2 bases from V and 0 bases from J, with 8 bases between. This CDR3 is CASSQSAASYNEQFF. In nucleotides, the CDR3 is TGTGCCAGCAGCCAATCTGCGGCCTCCTACAATGAGCAGTTCTTC.

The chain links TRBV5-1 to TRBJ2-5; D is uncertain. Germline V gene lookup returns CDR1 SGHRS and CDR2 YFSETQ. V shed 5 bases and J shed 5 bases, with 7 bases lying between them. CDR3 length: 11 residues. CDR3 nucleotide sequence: TGCGCCAGCAGTAATAAGGAGACCCAGTACTTC. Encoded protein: CASSNKETQYF.

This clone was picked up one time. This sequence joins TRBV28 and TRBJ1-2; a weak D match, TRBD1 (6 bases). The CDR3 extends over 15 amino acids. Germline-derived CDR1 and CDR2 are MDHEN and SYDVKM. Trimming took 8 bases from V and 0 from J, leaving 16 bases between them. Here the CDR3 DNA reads TGTGCCAGCTCCTCTCAGGGGACTTCTAACTATGGCTACACCTTC. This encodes CASSSQGTSNYGYTF.

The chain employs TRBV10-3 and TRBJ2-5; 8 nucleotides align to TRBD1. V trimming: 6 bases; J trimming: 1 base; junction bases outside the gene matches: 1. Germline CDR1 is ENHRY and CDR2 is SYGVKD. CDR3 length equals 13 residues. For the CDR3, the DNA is TGTGCCATCAGAGGGACAGGCCAAGAGACCCAGTACTTC. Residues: CAIRGTGQETQYF.

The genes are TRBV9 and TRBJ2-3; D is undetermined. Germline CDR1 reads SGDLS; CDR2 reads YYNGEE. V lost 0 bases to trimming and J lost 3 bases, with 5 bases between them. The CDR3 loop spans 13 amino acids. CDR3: CASSVGLTDTQYF. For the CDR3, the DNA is TGTGCCAGCAGCGTAGGGCTGACAGATACGCAGTATTTT.

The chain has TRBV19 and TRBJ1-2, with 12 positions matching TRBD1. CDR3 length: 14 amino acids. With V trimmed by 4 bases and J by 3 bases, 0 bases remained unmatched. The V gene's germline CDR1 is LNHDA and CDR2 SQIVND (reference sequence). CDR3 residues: CASSRDRGHYGYTF. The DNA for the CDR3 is TGTGCCAGTAGTAGGGACAGGGGGCACTATGGCTACACCTTC.

CDR3 sequence: CASSQLAGKNTGELFF. CDR3 nucleotide sequence: TGCGCCAGCAGCCAGCTAGCGGGGAAGAACACCGGGGAGCTGTTTTTT. V and J are TRBV4-3 and TRBJ2-2; 9 bases line up with TRBD2. The V and J ends lost 3 bases and 1 base, in that order; junction bases with no gene match: 3. Germline CDR1 LGHNA, CDR2 YSLEER. The CDR3 has 16 amino acids.

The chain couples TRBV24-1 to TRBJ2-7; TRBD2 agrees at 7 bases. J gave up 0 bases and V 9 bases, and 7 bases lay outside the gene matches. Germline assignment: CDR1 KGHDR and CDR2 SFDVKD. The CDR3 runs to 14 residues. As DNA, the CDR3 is TGTGCCACCGAGAGCGGGGCAGCCTCCTACGAGCAGTACTTC. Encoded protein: CATESGAASYEQYF.

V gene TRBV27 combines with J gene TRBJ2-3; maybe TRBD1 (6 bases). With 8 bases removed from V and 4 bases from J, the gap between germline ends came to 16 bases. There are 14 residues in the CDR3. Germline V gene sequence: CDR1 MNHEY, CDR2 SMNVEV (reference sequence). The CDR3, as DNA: TGTGCCAGCGCGACAGGAAGCAGACCAGATACGCAGTATTTT. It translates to CASATGSRPDTQYF.

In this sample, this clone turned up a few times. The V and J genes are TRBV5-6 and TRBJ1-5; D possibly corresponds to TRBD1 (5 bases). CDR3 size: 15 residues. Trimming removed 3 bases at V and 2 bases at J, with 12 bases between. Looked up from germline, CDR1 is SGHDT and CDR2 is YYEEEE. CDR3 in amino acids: CASSYRSWGNQPQHF. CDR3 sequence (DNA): TGTGCCAGCAGCTACAGGAGTTGGGGCAATCAGCCCCAGCATTTT.

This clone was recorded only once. This CDR3 is CASSYSEGPNYNEQFF. The DNA for the CDR3 is TGTGCCAGCAGTTACTCTGAAGGGCCGAACTACAATGAGCAGTTCTTC. The rearrangement joins TRBV6-5 to TRBJ2-1; D not certain. Deletions cut 0 bases from V and 3 bases from J, with 12 bases between. Looked up from germline, CDR1 is MNHEY and CDR2 is SVGAGI. CDR3 size: 16 residues.

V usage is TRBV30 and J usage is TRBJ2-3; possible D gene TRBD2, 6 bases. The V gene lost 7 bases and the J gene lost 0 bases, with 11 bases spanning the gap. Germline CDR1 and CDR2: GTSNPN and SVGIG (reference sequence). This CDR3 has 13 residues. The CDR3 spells CALAAGSTDTQYF. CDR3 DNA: TGTGCCTTGGCGGCGGGGAGCACAGATACGCAGTATTTT.

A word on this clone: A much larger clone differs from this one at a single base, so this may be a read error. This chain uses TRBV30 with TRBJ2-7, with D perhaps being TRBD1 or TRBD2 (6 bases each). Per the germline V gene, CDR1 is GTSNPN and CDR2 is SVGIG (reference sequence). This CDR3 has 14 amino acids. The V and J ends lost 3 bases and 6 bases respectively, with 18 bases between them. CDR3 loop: CAWRGGRGKREQYF. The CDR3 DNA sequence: TGTGCCTGGAGGGGGGGCAGGGGCAAGCGCGAGCAGTACTTC. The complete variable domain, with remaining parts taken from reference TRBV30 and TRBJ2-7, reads SQTIHQWPATLVQPVGSPLSLECTVEGTSNPNLYWYRQAAGRGLQLLFYSVGIGQISSEVPQNLSASRPQDRQFILSSKKLLLSDSGFYLCAWRGGRGKREQYFGPGTRLTVT.